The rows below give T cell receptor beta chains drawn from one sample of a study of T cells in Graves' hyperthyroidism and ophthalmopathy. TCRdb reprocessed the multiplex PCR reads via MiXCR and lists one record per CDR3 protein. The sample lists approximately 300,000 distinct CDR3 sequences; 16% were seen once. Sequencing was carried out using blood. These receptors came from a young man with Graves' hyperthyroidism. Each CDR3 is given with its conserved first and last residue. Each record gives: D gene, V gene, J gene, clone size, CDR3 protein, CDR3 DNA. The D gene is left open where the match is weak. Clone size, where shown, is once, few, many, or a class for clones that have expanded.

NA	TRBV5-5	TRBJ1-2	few	CASSLVQEQTNYGYTF	TGTGCCAGCAGCTTAGTCCAGGAGCAGACCAACTATGGCTACACCTTC
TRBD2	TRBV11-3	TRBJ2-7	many	CASTATSGGYEQYF	TGTGCCAGCACCGCGACTAGCGGGGGCTACGAGCAGTACTTC
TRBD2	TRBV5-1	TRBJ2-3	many	CASSPPGLATEDTQYF	TGCGCCAGCAGCCCCCCCGGACTAGCAACGGAAGATACGCAGTATTTT
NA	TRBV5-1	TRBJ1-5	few	CASRKEGNQPQHF	TGCGCCAGCAGGAAGGAGGGCAATCAGCCCCAGCATTTT
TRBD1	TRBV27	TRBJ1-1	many	CASSPLTGGWFTEAFF	TGTGCCAGCAGTCCCCTGACAGGGGGGTGGTTCACTGAAGCTTTCTTT
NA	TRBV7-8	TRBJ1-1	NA	CASSYTPLNTEAFF	TGTGCCAGCAGCTACACACCTTTAAACACTGAAGCTTTCTTT
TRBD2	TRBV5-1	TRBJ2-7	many	CASSLAGGPYEQYF	TGTGCCAGCAGCTTAGCGGGAGGGCCGTACGAGCAGTACTTC
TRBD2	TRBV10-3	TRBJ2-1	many	CAISPTTERDRDEQFF	TGTGCCATCAGTCCTACGACTGAGCGGGATAGAGATGAGCAGTTCTTC
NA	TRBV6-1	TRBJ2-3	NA	CASSEALLGEDTQYF	TGTGCCAGCAGTGAAGCCCTCCTAGGGGAGGATACGCAGTATTTT
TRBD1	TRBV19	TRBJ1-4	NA	CASSIRGTVNEKLFF	TGTGCCAGTAGTATTCGAGGGACAGTTAATGAAAAACTGTTTTTT
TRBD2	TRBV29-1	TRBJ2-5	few	CSVTGTSGGGYQETQYF	TGCAGCGTTACCGGGACTAGCGGGGGGGGGTACCAAGAGACCCAGTACTTC
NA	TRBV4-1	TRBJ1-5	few	CASSQGMAGKQPQHF	TGCGCCAGCAGCCAAGGAATGGCAGGGAAGCAGCCCCAGCATTTT
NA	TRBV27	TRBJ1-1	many	CASSLFSGGGTEAFF	TGTGCCAGCAGTTTATTTTCCGGGGGAGGGACTGAAGCTTTCTTT
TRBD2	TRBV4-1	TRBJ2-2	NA	CASSRGGEGTGELFF	TGCGCCAGCAGCCGCGGCGGGGAGGGCACCGGGGAGCTGTTTTTT
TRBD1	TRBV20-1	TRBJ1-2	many	CSASMIGYQGDHGYTF	TGCAGTGCTAGCATGATAGGCTACCAGGGGGATCATGGCTACACCTTC
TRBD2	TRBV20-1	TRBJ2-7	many	CSARGLAGLYEQYF	TGCAGTGCTAGAGGTCTAGCGGGACTATACGAGCAGTACTTC
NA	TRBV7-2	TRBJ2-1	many	CATGVLHNEQFF	TGTGCTACGGGAGTATTACACAATGAGCAGTTCTTC
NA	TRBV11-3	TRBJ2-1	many	CASSPRSGNNEQFF	TGTGCCAGCAGCCCCCGTAGCGGAAACAATGAGCAGTTCTTC
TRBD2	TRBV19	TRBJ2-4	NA	CASSWTSEHLGTKNIQYF	TGTGCCAGTAGTTGGACTAGCGAGCACCTCGGGACCAAAAACATTCAGTACTTC
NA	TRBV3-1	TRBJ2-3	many	CASSQGNTDTQYF	TGTGCCAGCAGCCAAGGGAACACAGATACGCAGTATTTT
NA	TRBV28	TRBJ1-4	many	CASTHGRLQDEKLFF	TGTGCCAGCACCCATGGACGGCTTCAGGATGAAAAACTGTTTTTT
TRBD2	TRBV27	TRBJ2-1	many	CASSTTRTSVHEQFF	TGTGCCAGCAGTACCACTCGAACTAGCGTTCATGAGCAGTTCTTC
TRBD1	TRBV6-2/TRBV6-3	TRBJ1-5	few	CASSRSGQGLQPQHF	TGTGCCAGCAGCCGATCTGGACAGGGCTTACAGCCCCAGCATTTT
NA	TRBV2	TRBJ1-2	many	CASSAGLSGYGYTF	TGTGCCAGCAGTGCAGGGCTGAGCGGCTATGGCTACACCTTC
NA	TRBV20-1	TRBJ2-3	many	CSADEIGDTQYF	TGCAGTGCTGATGAAATAGGAGATACGCAGTATTTT
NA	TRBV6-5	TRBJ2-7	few	CASSYSPVFYEQYF	TGTGCCAGCAGTTACTCCCCCGTTTTCTACGAGCAGTACTTC
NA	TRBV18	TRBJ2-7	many	CASSGGKVDEQYF	TGTGCCAGCTCAGGCGGGAAGGTGGACGAGCAGTACTTC